Presented here are 11 T cell receptor beta chains from one specimen sequenced in a study of T cell responses to AZD1222 COVID-19 vaccine. The data were produced by immunoSEQ multiplex PCR, yet TCRdb's version contains in-frame clones alone and is incomplete. The repertoire holds about 110,000 clones, over 85% seen once, with roughly 15% in the top ten. Sequenced material: peripheral blood, taken 28 days after the second AZD1222 dose. The receptors were sampled from an adult who received the AZD1222 COVID-19 vaccine.

The chain has TRBV7-9 and TRBJ1-2; perhaps TRBD1 as D (5 bases). Germline CDR1 and CDR2: SEHNR and FQNEAQ (reference sequence). The ends were cut back, 5 bases at V and 2 bases at J, with 18 bases in the middle. This CDR3 has 16 residues. DNA for the CDR3: TGTGCCAGCAGCACCCACGGACAAGGAGGGAACTATGGCTACACCTTC. This gives the protein CASSTHGQGGNYGYTF. Full variable domain (missing parts from reference TRBV7-9 and TRBJ1-2): DTGVSQNPRHKITKRGQNVTFRCDPISEHNRLYWYRQTLGQGPEFLTYFQNEAQLEKSRLLSDRFSAERPKGSFSTLEIQRTEQGDSAMYLCASSTHGQGGNYGYTFGSGTRLTVV.

This clone was detected only a few times. The chain carries TRBV7-9 and TRBJ2-7; no clear D gene. Germline lookup yields CDR1 SEHNR and CDR2 FQNEAQ (reference sequence). This CDR3 is 12 amino acids long. V was cut by 3 bases and J by 2 bases, with 5 bases left in between. CDR3 in DNA: TGTGCCAGCAGCTTGAATACCTACGAGCAGTACTTC. Protein product: CASSLNTYEQYF. Using reference TRBV7-9 and TRBJ2-7 for the parts outside the CDR3, the full variable domain is DTGVSQNPRHKITKRGQNVTFRCDPISEHNRLYWYRQTLGQGPEFLTYFQNEAQLEKSRLLSDRFSAERPKGSFSTLEIQRTEQGDSAMYLCASSLNTYEQYFGPGTRLTVT.

The V call is TRBV7-3, the J call TRBJ2-3, with 16 bases fitting TRBD2. The CDR3 covers 19 residues. Looked up from germline, CDR1 is SGHTA and CDR2 is FQGTGA. The ends lost 5 bases at V and 5 bases at J; junction bases unmatched: 13. The CDR3: CASSPGLAGGPIQEDTQYF. The CDR3 bases are TGTGCCAGCAGCCCGGGACTAGCGGGGGGGCCGATCCAGGAAGATACGCAGTATTTT. The full variable domain, completed using reference TRBV7-3 and TRBJ2-3, is GAGVSQTPSNKVTEKGKYVELRCDPISGHTALYWYRQSLGQGPEFLIYFQGTGAADDSGLPNDRFFAVRPEGSVSTLKIQRTERGDSAVYLCASSPGLAGGPIQEDTQYFGPGTRLTVL.

J is TRBJ1-2 and V is TRBV6-5, with 11 bases matching TRBD1. V dropped 2 bases and J dropped 5; count of bases not matched to a gene: 1. This CDR3 comprises 14 residues. Germline V gives CDR1 MNHEY, CDR2 SVGAGI. The CDR3 bases are TGTGCCAGCAGTTACGGGACAGGGGGATATGGCTACACCTTC. Protein product: CASSYGTGGYGYTF.

The chain links TRBV6-5 to TRBJ1-2, with a tentative D call TRBD1 (5 bases). With 6 bases removed from V and 6 bases from J, the gap between germline ends came to 17 bases. This CDR3 has 14 amino acids. Germline CDR1 and CDR2: MNHEY and SVGAGI. CDR3 nucleotides: TGTGCCAGCAGATACCAAGGGACGGGAAATGGCTACACCTTC. This codes for CASRYQGTGNGYTF.

The V call is TRBV6-5, the J call TRBJ2-1; 12 bases agree with TRBD1. The CDR3 consists of 14 residues. Trimming cost V 11 bases and J 8 bases; bases outside gene matches: 10. Germline lookup yields CDR1 MNHEY and CDR2 SVGAGI. The CDR3 protein is CACAPGQGAYEQFF. The CDR3 DNA is TGTGCCTGCGCACCGGGACAGGGGGCGTATGAGCAGTTCTTC.

The CDR3 protein is CASSPGQATEGELFF. CDR3 coding DNA: TGCGCCAGCAGCCCGGGACAGGCTACAGAGGGGGAGCTGTTTTTT. This chain connects TRBV4-1 to TRBJ2-2; TRBD1 aligns across 8 bases. There are 15 residues in the CDR3. The germline V gene has CDR1 MGHRA and CDR2 YSYEKL. The trim removed 4 bases at V and 8 bases at J, leaving 9 bases unmatched.

The rearrangement uses TRBV2 and TRBJ1-5; a weak D match, TRBD1 (5 bases). V lost 8 bases to trimming and J lost 4 bases, with 15 bases between them. The CDR3 sequence is 14 residues long. Germline V lookup: CDR1 SNHLY, CDR2 FYNNEI. CDR3 nucleotides: TGTGCCAGCGGGACGGAGGCCGTTAATCAGCCCCAGCATTTT. Its protein product is CASGTEAVNQPQHF.

The rearrangement joins TRBV27 to TRBJ2-7; D remains ambiguous. Trimming removed 2 bases at V and 1 base at J, with 6 bases between. This CDR3 has 13 residues. Germline V lookup: CDR1 MNHEY, CDR2 SMNVEV (reference sequence). CDR3 DNA: TGTGCCAGCAGTTTAGCCCCTTCCTACGAGCAGTACTTC. This sequence encodes CASSLAPSYEQYF.

The J gene is TRBJ1-6, the V gene TRBV4-1; D ambiguous. Deletions cut 5 bases from V and 5 bases from J, with 16 bases between. In germline, CDR1 is MGHRA, CDR2 YSYEKL. This CDR3 region has 16 residues. The CDR3 protein is CASSGPRGPDNSPLHF. The CDR3 DNA sequence: TGCGCCAGCAGCGGGCCTCGGGGTCCCGATAATTCACCCCTCCACTTT.

The rearrangement uses TRBV19 and TRBJ1-5; 9 bases match TRBD1. The CDR3 runs to 15 residues. The germline V gene has CDR1 LNHDA and CDR2 SQIVND (reference sequence). J lost 2 bases, V lost 6 bases, and 5 bases had no gene match. The CDR3 nucleotides are TGTGCCAGTAGAAGACAGGGGGTTGGCAATCAGCCCCAGCATTTT. Encoded protein: CASRRQGVGNQPQHF.